The 6 T cell receptor beta chains listed next were all sequenced from one sample in a study of shared clonotypes between healthy human individuals. Only in-frame clones appear in the TCRdb table, and some are missing; sequencing was by immunoSEQ multiplex PCR. The sample has hundreds of thousands of clones, about 96% seen once. Input material: naive CD4+ T cells sorted from blood. Indicated subset: CD45RA+ positively selected. The receptors were gathered from a woman aged 25 to 39 in good health.

V usage is TRBV10-3 and J usage is TRBJ1-5; 8 positions match TRBD1. The germline gives CDR1 ENHRY, CDR2 SYGVKD. The CDR3 runs to 19 residues. With 6 bases clipped from V and 0 bases from J, the junction kept 16 bases outside the gene matches. CDR3 nucleotides: TGTGCCATCAGCCCCGCGTTAGGGACAGGCCATCATAGCAATCAGCCCCAGCATTTT. It is translated as CAISPALGTGHHSNQPQHF.

V gene TRBV19 combines with J gene TRBJ2-7; TRBD2 is a possible D gene (6 bases). The CDR3 consists of 14 residues. CDR1 is LNHDA, CDR2 SQIVND, per germline (reference sequence). The V gene lost 5 bases and the J gene lost 3 bases, with 14 bases spanning the gap. The CDR3 here is CASSWPGVSYEQYF. In DNA, the CDR3 is TGTGCCAGTAGTTGGCCGGGAGTCAGCTACGAGCAGTACTTC.

This clone appeared a single time. The gene calls are TRBV11-2 and TRBJ1-3; D possibly corresponds to TRBD1 (5 bases). Between the trimmed V and J ends, which lost 2 bases and 3 bases, there was a span of 17 bases. The CDR3 contains 17 residues. CDR1 and CDR2 (germline): SGHAT, FQNNGV. The CDR3 here is CASSLLLNGTSGNTIYF. DNA for the CDR3: TGTGCCAGCAGCTTACTCTTAAACGGGACGAGTGGAAACACCATATATTTT. The full variable domain, in which reference TRBV11-2 and TRBJ1-3 provide the parts outside the CDR3, is EAGVAQSPRYKIIEKRQSVAFWCNPISGHATLYWYQQILGQGPKLLIQFQNNGVVDDSQLPKDRFSAERLKGVDSTLKIQPAKLEDSAVYLCASSLLLNGTSGNTIYFGEGSWLTVV.

The chain joins TRBV30 to TRBJ2-7; a possible D gene is TRBD1 (6 bases). Germline CDR1 is GTSNPN and CDR2 is SVGIG (reference sequence). Trimming stripped 6 bases from V and 3 bases from J, with 15 bases between. The CDR3 totals 13 residues. This chain's CDR3 is CACHDRSGYEQYF. CDR3 nucleotides: TGTGCCTGCCACGACAGGAGCGGCTACGAGCAGTACTTC.

V usage is TRBV28 and J usage is TRBJ2-5, with 13 bases aligning to TRBD2. Looked up from germline, CDR1 is MDHEN and CDR2 is SYDVKM. The CDR3 spans 15 residues. Unmatched junction bases numbered 1, after V lost 4 bases and J lost 2 bases. In DNA, the CDR3 is TGTGCCAGCAGTTGGACTAGCGGGGGACAAGAGACCCAGTACTTC. This encodes CASSWTSGGQETQYF.

This clone was observed a single time. This chain uses TRBV15 with TRBJ1-5; D is unclear. V lost 0 bases and J 0 bases, leaving 9 bases between the germline ends. Germline CDR1 reads LNHNV; CDR2 reads YYDKDF (reference sequence). CDR3 length equals 16 residues. The CDR3 sequence is CATSRDIQNSNQPQHF. DNA for the CDR3: TGTGCCACCAGCAGAGATATCCAGAATAGCAATCAGCCCCAGCATTTT.